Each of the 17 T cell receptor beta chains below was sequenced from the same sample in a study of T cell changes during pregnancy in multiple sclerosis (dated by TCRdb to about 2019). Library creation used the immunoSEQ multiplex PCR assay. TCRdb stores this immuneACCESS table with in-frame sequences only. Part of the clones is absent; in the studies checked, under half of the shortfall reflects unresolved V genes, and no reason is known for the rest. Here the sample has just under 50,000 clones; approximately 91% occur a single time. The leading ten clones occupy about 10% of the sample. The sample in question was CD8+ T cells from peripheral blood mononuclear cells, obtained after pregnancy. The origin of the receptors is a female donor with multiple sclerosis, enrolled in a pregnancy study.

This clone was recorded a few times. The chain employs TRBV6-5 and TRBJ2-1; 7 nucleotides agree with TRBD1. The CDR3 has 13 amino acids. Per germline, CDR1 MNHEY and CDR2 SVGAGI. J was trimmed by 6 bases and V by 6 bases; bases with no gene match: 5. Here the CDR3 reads CASSQGESNEQFF. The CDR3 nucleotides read TGTGCCAGCAGCCAGGGGGAGAGCAATGAGCAGTTCTTC.

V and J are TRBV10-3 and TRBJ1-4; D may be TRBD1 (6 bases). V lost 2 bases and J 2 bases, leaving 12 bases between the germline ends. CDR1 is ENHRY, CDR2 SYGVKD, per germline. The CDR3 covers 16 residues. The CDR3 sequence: CAISEAAGGTNEKLFF. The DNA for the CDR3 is TGTGCCATCAGTGAGGCTGCGGGGGGCACTAATGAAAAACTGTTTTTT.

CDR3 nucleotide sequence: TGTGCCAGCAGTTACTCGACTGACACAGATACGCAGTATTTT. Translation gives CASSYSTDTDTQYF. The chain couples TRBV6-5 to TRBJ2-3; no firm D call. The V gene lost 0 bases and the J gene lost 2 bases, with 6 bases spanning the gap. Per germline, CDR1 MNHEY and CDR2 SVGAGI. This CDR3 spans 14 amino acids.

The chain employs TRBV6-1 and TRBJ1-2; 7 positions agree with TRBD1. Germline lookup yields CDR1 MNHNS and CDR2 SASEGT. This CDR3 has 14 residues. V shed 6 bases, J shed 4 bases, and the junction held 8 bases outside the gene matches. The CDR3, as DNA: TGTGCCAGCAGACTACAGGGGAGCGGCTATGGCTACACCTTC. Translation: CASRLQGSGYGYTF.

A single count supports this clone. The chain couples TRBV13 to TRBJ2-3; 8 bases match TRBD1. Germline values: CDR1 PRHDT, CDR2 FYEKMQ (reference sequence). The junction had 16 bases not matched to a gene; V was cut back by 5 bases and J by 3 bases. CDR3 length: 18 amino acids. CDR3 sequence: CASSQADRGGELTDTQYF. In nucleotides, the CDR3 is TGTGCCAGCAGCCAAGCCGACAGGGGCGGTGAGCTGACAGATACGCAGTATTTT.

In DNA form, the CDR3 reads TGCAGTGCTAGACCACGACAGGAGCAGTACTTC. Translated, it gives CSARPRQEQYF. This chain connects TRBV20-1 to TRBJ2-7, with D tentatively TRBD1 (5 bases). Per germline, CDR1 DFQATT and CDR2 SNEGSKA (reference sequence). Between the trimmed V and J ends, which lost 2 bases and 7 bases, there was a span of 9 bases. This CDR3 has 11 amino acids.

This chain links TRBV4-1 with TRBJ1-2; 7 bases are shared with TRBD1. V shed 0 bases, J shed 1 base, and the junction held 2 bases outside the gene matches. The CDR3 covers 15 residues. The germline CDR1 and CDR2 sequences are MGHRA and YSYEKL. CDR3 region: CASSQDRGDNYGYTF. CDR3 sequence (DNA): TGCGCCAGCAGCCAAGACAGGGGGGATAACTATGGCTACACCTTC.

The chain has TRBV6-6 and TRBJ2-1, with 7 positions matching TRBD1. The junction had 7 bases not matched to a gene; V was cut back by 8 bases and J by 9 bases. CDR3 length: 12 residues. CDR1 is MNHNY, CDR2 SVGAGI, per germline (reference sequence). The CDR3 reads CASSEGGGEQFF. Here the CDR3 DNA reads TGTGCCAGCTCCGAAGGGGGCGGTGAGCAGTTCTTC.

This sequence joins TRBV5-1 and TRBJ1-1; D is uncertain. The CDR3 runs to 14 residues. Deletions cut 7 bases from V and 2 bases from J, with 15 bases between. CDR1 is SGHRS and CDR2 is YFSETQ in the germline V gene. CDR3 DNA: TGCGCCAGCGGACCGTATTCTAGCAACACTGAAGCTTTCTTT. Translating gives CASGPYSSNTEAFF.

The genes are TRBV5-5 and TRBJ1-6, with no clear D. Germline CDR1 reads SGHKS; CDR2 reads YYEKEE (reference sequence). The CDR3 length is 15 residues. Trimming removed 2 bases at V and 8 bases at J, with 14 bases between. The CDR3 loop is CASSFRERVDSPLHF. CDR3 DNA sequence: TGTGCCAGCAGCTTCCGGGAACGCGTGGATTCACCCCTCCACTTT.

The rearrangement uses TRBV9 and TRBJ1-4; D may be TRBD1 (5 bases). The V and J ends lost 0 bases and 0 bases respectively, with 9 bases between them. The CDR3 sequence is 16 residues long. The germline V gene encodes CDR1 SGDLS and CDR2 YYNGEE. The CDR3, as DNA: TGTGCCAGCAGCGTAGCTGGAGGGGCAACTAATGAAAAACTGTTTTTT. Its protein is CASSVAGGATNEKLFF.

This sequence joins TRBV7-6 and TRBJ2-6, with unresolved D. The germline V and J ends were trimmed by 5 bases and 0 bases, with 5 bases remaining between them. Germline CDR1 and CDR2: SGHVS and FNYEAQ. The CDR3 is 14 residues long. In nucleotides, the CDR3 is TGTGCCAGCAGCGTCCTCTCTGGGGCCAACGTCCTGACTTTC. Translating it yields CASSVLSGANVLTF.

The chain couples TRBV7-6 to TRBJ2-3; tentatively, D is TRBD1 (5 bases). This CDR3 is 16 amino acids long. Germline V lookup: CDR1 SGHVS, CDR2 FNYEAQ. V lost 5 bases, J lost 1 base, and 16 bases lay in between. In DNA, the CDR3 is TGTGCCAGCAGCCCTCTGGGGCGTATAGGCACAGATACGCAGTATTTT. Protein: CASSPLGRIGTDTQYF.

The CDR3 nucleotides are TGTGCCAGCAGTGACTCGGGCGGCGGCCAGGGTGGCTACACCTTC. Amino acid sequence: CASSDSGGGQGGYTF. The J gene is TRBJ1-2, the V gene TRBV6-4; tentatively, D is TRBD1 (5 bases). Germline V CDR1 and CDR2: MRHNA, SNTAGT. V was shortened by 0 bases and J by 7 bases, with 15 bases between the two germline ends. This CDR3 has 15 residues.

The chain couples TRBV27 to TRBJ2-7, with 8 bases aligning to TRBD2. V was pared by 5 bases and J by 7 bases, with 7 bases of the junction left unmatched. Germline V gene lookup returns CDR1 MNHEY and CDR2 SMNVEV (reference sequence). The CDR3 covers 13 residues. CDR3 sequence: CASSPRGGGEQYF. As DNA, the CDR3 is TGTGCCAGCAGTCCCCGGGGCGGGGGGGAGCAGTACTTC.

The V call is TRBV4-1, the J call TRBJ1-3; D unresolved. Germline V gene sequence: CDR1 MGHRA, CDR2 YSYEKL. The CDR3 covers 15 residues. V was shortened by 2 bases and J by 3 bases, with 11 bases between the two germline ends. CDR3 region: CASSQPGNRGNTIYF. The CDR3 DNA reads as TGCGCCAGCAGCCAACCCGGGAACCGTGGAAACACCATATATTTT.

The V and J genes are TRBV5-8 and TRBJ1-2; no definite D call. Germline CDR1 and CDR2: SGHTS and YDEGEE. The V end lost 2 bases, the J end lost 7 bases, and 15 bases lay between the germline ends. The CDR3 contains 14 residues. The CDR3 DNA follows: TGTGCCAGCAGCTTTGGAGGAGGGCGGGTTGGCTACACCTTC. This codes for CASSFGGGRVGYTF.